This TCR beta chain originates from a study of cytomegalovirus exposure and HLA in healthy donors. On the study more broadly: Some 85 million unique TCRs from HLA-typed donors were held in an early data release.

PCR primers comprised 60 Vbeta and 13 Jbeta primers. Using immunoSEQ multiplex PCR, the repertoire was profiled, and TCRdb retains in-frame clones only, with some absent. The sample has approximately 150,000 clones, around 78% seen once. The CDR3 sequence is 13 residues long. CDR1 and CDR2 from the germline V gene are ENHRY and SYGVKD. Study outcomes and limitations: In a later analysis, TCR beta V- and J-gene trimming was associated with a missense DCLRE1C variant. A later analysis by the authors found several of the most significant clusters apparently linked to common viral pathogens. The listing of 150 to 200 TCR beta chains classed them as cytomegalovirus-associated.

This clone was recorded only once. What it binds is unknown. Germline and junction disagree at one end, which may indicate a read error. Sample: PBMCs. The receptor was isolated from a woman between 18 and 29 years old in good health and CMV-seropositive. The V call is TRBV10-3, the J call TRBJ1-2; 10 nucleotides line up with TRBD1. CDR3 DNA: TGTGCCATCACTGAGACAGGGGGCTCCGGCTACACCTTC. Protein sequence: CAITETGGSGYTF.